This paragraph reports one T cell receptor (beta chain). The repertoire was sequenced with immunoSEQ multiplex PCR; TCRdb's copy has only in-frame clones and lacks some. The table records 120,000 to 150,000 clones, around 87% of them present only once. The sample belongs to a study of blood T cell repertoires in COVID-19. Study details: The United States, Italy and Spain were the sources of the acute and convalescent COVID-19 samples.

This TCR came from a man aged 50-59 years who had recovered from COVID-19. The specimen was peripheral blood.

The CDR3 bases are TGTGCCAGCAGCTTCGGACAGGGTCCGAATGGCTACACCTTC. Its translation is CASSFGQGPNGYTF. The chain combines TRBV7-9 with TRBJ1-2, with 8 bases lining up with TRBD1. The V and J ends lost 3 bases and 6 bases, in that order; junction bases with no gene match: 6. There are 14 residues in the CDR3. The germline V gene has CDR1 SEHNR and CDR2 FQNEAQ (reference sequence).